The rows below give T cell receptor beta chains drawn from one sample of a study of T-cell memory formation after mild COVID-19. One entry per CDR3 protein, called by TCRdb with MiXCR from the 5' RACE reads. The sample yields about 200,000 distinct CDR3 sequences, over 9% seen once. Specimen: PBMCs or a T cell subset sorted from them (not recorded which). The source is a man in his late teens or twenties who had mild COVID-19 (a few samples of this study predate the infection). Cell type and time point are not known. Each CDR3 is given with its conserved first and last residue. D genes are given only for firm matches. Some rows mark clone size as missing; the rest say once, few, many or name a class of expanded clone.

>many|.|TRBV5-1|TRBJ2-5
TGCGCCAGCGGCACAGGGCTGGAGACCCAGTACTTC
CASGTGLETQYF
>.|TRBD1|TRBV7-9|TRBJ2-7
TGTGCCAGCAGCTTAGGTGGGACAGCACTCTCCTACGAGCAGTACTTC
CASSLGGTALSYEQYF
>few|.|TRBV14|TRBJ2-5
TGTGCCAGCAGCTTGAGGGGGTCAGAGACCCAGTACTTC
CASSLRGSETQYF
>many|.|TRBV18|TRBJ1-2
TGTGCCAGCTCCGCCCCAGAGCAGGACGCCTACACCTTC
CASSAPEQDAYTF
>many|.|TRBV9|TRBJ2-5
TGTGCCAGCAGCGCTAGAGGACACCAAGAGACCCAGTACTTC
CASSARGHQETQYF
>.|.|TRBV5-1|TRBJ1-2
TGCGCCAGCAGCGTAACCGGGACCAACTATGGCTACACCTTC
CASSVTGTNYGYTF
>few|TRBD2|TRBV3-1|TRBJ2-1
TGTGCCAGCAGCGGTAACCGACTAGCGGGCAGCAATGAGCAGTTCTTC
CASSGNRLAGSNEQFF
>.|.|TRBV27|TRBJ1-1
TGTGCCAGCAGTAGGGAAGGTTTGGCTTTCTTT
CASSREGLAFF
>many|.|TRBV4-1|TRBJ1-2
TGCGCCAGCAGCCAAGATGGCAGGAGCTACACCTTC
CASSQDGRSYTF
>.|.|TRBV7-9|TRBJ1-3
TGTGCCAGCAGCTTAGCTGGACTACCGGGAAACACCATATATTTT
CASSLAGLPGNTIYF
>many|.|TRBV9|TRBJ2-3
TGTGCCAGCAGCCCCCAGGGTAGAAGCCCAGATACGCAGTATTTT
CASSPQGRSPDTQYF
>many|.|TRBV5-1|TRBJ2-2
TGCGCCAGCAGCTTGGCCCCTACTACGAACACCGGGGAGCTGTTTTTT
CASSLAPTTNTGELFF
>few|.|TRBV20-1|TRBJ1-2
TGCAGTGCTAGAGGCGTCGGAGGACACTATGGCTACACCTTC
CSARGVGGHYGYTF
>few|TRBD2|TRBV20-1|TRBJ2-5
TGCAGTGCTAGTCCCAGCGGGGTGTCTGAGACCCAGTACTTC
CSASPSGVSETQYF
>.|.|TRBV10-3|TRBJ2-5
TGTGCCATCAGTGAGTCCGGGGCAGGGCGAGGAGAGACCCAGTACTTC
CAISESGAGRGETQYF
>.|.|TRBV7-9|TRBJ1-2
TGTGCCAGCAGCTTAACGTCAGGAAACTATGGCTACACCTTC
CASSLTSGNYGYTF
>few|.|TRBV19|TRBJ1-5
TGTGCCAGTAGTCATCTATTCAGGGGCGTAAATCAGCCCCAGCATTTT
CASSHLFRGVNQPQHF
>.|TRBD2|TRBV5-1|TRBJ2-3
TGCGCCAGCAGCTTGCGCCTAGCGGAAAGCACAGATACGCAGTATTTT
CASSLRLAESTDTQYF
>few|.|TRBV7-2|TRBJ1-1
TGTGCCAGCACCGCGGGGGGAGGTCCGACCCTTGGAGCTTTCTTT
CASTAGGGPTLGAFF
>.|.|TRBV5-1|TRBJ1-1
TGCGCCAGCAGGCTGGGAGAGAACACTGAAGCTTTCTTT
CASRLGENTEAFF
>few|.|TRBV29-1|TRBJ1-2
TGCAGCGTTGGCGGGGTGGATGGCTACACCTTC
CSVGGVDGYTF
>few|TRBD1|TRBV18|TRBJ1-1
TGTGCCAGCTCACCGCAATTTGGACAGGGACAGACCTTCACTGAAGCTTTCTTT
CASSPQFGQGQTFTEAFF
>few|TRBD1|TRBV6-2/TRBV6-3|TRBJ2-1
TGTGCCAGCAGCCTTTTTGGGACAGGGGTCAATGAGCAGTTCTTC
CASSLFGTGVNEQFF
>few|.|TRBV21-1|TRBJ2-3
TGTGCCAGCAGCAGACCAGGGGACGATACGCAGTATTTT
CASSRPGDDTQYF
>few|TRBD1|TRBV7-3|TRBJ2-7
TGTGCCAGCAGCCGGACAGGGGTCGACGAGCAGTACTTC
CASSRTGVDEQYF
>few|.|TRBV5-1|TRBJ2-3
TGCGCCAGCAGCTTGGATGTCCCGGGGTATACGCAGTATTTT
CASSLDVPGYTQYF
>few|TRBD2|TRBV2|TRBJ2-4
TGTGCCAGCAGTGTTTCAGGGAGGGACATTCAGTACTTC
CASSVSGRDIQYF